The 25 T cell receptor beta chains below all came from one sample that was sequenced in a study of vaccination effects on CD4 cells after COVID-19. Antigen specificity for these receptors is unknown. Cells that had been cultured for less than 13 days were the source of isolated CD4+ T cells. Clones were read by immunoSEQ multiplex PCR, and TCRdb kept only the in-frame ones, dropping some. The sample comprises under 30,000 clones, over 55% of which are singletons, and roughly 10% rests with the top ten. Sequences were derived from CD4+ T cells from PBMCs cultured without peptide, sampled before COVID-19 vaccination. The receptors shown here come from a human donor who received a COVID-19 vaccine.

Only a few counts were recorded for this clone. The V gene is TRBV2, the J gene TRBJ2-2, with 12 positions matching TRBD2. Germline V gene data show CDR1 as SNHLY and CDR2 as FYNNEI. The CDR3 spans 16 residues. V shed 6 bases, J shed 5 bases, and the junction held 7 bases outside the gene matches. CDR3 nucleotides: TGTGCCAGCAGACTAGCGGGAGGCGCGGGGACCGGGGAGCTGTTTTTT. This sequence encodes CASRLAGGAGTGELFF.

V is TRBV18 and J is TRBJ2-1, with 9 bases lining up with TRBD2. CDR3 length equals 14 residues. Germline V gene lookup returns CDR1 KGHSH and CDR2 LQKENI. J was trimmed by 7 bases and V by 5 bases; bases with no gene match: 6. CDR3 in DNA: TGTGCCAGCTCATCAGGGACTAGCAGTAATGAGCAGTTCTTC. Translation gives CASSSGTSSNEQFF.

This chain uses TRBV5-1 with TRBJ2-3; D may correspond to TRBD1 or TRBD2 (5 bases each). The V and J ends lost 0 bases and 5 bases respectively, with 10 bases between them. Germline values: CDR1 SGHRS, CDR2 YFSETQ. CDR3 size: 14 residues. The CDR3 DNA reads TGCGCCAGCAGCTTGGCCCCTGGGGGAGATACGCAGTATTTT. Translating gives CASSLAPGGDTQYF.

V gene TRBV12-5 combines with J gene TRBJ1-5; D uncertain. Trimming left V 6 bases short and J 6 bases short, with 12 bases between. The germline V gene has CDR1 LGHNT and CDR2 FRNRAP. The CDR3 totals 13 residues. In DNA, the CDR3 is TGTGCTAGTGGCCCCGATTTCGGTCAGCCCCAGCATTTT. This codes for CASGPDFGQPQHF.

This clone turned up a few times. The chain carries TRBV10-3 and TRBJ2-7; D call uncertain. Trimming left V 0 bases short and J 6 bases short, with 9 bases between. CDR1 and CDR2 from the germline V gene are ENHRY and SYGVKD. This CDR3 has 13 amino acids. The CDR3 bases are TGTGCCATCAGTGAGTCGACCGGGTTCGAGCAGTACTTC. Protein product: CAISESTGFEQYF.

Here the CDR3 DNA reads TGTGCCAGCACCCAGAGGCATGCGGGACGCAAAAAGGATGGCTACACCTTC. Translated, it gives CASTQRHAGRKKDGYTF. This sequence joins TRBV5-5 and TRBJ1-2, with D tentatively TRBD1 (5 bases). Germline CDR1 is SGHKS and CDR2 is YYEKEE (reference sequence). Trimming left V 6 bases short and J 6 bases short, with 27 bases between. The length of the CDR3 is 17 residues.

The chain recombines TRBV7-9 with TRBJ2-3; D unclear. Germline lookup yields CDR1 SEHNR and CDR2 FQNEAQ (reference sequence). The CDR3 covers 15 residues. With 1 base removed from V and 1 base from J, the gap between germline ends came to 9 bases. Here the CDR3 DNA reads TGTGCCAGCAGCTTAGTAGATTTGGGCACAGATACGCAGTATTTT. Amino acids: CASSLVDLGTDTQYF.

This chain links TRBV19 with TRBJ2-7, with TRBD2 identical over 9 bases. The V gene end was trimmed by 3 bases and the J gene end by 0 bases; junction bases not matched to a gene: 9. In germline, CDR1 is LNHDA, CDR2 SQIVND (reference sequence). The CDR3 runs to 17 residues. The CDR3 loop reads CASSIMAGGLSSYEQYF. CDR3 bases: TGTGCCAGTAGTATCATGGCGGGAGGGTTGAGCTCCTACGAGCAGTACTTC.

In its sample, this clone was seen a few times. CDR3 sequence (DNA): TGCGCCAGCAGCAGTCCGGGACAGGGGGCAGGAGAGCAGTTCTTC. It translates to CASSSPGQGAGEQFF. V is TRBV4-1 and J is TRBJ2-1; 12 bases fit TRBD1. CDR1 is MGHRA and CDR2 is YSYEKL in the germline V gene. Trimming cost V 5 bases and J 10 bases; bases outside gene matches: 9. This CDR3 comprises 15 residues.

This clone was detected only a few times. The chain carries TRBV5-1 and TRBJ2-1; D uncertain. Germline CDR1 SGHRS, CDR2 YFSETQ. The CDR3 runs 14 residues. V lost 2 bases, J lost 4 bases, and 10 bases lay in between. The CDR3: CASSLEVEYNEQFF. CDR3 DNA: TGCGCCAGCAGCTTAGAAGTAGAATACAATGAGCAGTTCTTC.

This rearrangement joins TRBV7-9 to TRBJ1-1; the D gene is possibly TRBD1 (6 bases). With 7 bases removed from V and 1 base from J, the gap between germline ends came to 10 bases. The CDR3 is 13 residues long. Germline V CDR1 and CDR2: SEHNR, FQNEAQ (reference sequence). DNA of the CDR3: TGTGCCAGCAAGGGACAAAGGAACACTGAAGCTTTCTTT. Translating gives CASKGQRNTEAFF.

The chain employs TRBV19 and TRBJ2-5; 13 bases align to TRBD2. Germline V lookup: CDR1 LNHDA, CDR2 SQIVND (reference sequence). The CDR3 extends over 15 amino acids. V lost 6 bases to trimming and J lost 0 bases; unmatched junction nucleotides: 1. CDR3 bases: TGTGCCAGTAGCGGGACTAGCGGGGACCAAGAGACCCAGTACTTC. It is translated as CASSGTSGDQETQYF.

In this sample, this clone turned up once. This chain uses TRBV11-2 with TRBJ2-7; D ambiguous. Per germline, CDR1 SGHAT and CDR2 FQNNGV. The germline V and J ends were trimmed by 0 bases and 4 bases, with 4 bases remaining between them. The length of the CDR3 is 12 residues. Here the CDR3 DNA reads TGTGCCAGCAGCTTAGATCGGTACGAGCAGTACTTC. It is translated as CASSLDRYEQYF.

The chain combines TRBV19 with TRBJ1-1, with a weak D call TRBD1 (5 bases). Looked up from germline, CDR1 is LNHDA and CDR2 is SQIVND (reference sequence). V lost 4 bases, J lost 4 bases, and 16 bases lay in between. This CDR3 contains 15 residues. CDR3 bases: TGTGCCAGTAGTACGGGACTGAGCCTCGGCACTGAAGCTTTCTTT. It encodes CASSTGLSLGTEAFF.

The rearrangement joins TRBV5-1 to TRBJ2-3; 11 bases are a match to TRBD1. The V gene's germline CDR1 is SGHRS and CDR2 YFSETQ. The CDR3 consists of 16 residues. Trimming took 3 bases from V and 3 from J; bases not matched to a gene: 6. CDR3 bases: TGCGCCAGCAGCTCACCCGGGACAGGGGGGACAGATACGCAGTATTTT. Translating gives CASSSPGTGGTDTQYF.

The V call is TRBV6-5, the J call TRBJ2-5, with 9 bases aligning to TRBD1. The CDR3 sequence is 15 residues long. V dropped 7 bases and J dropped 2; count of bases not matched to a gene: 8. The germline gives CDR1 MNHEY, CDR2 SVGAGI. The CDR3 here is CASTYRGTGQETQYF. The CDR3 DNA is TGTGCCAGCACCTATAGGGGGACAGGGCAAGAGACCCAGTACTTC.

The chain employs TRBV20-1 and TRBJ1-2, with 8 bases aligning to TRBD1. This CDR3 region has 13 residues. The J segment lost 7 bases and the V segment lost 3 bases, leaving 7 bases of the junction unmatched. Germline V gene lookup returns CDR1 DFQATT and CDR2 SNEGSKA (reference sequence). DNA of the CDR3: TGCAGTGCTAGTCCTCAGGGGGCCGTTGGCTACACCTTC. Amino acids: CSASPQGAVGYTF.

CDR3 region: CASSKVGDLNTEAFF. CDR3 DNA: TGTGCCAGCAGCAAAGTGGGCGACTTGAACACTGAAGCTTTCTTT. This chain connects TRBV21-1 to TRBJ1-1. TRBV21-1 is a listed pseudogene. This CDR3 contains 15 residues.

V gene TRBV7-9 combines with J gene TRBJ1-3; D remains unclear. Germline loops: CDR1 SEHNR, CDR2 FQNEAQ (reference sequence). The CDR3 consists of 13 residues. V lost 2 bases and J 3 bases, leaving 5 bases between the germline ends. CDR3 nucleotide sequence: TGTGCCAGCAGCTTAACCCTTGGAAACACCATATATTTT. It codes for CASSLTLGNTIYF.

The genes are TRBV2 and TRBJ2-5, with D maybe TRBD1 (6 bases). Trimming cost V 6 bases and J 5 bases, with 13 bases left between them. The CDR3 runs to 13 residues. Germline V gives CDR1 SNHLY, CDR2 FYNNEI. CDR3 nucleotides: TGTGCCAGCAGGGTAGATGGGGGCGAGACCCAGTACTTC. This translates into CASRVDGGETQYF.

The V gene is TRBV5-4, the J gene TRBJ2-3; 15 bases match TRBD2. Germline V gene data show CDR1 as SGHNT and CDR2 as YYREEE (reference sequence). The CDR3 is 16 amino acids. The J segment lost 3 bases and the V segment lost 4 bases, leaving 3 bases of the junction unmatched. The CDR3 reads CASSPGLAGGTDTQYF. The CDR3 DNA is TGTGCCAGCAGCCCGGGACTAGCGGGGGGTACAGATACGCAGTATTTT.

The CDR3 loop reads CASSLNGSPSEQYF. DNA of the CDR3: TGTGCCAGCAGCCTGAATGGGTCCCCATCCGAGCAGTACTTC. This chain joins TRBV5-4 and TRBJ2-7; D is uncertain. V dropped 4 bases and J dropped 6 bases, with 17 bases sitting between them. Germline assignment: CDR1 SGHNT and CDR2 YYREEE (reference sequence). The CDR3 consists of 14 residues.

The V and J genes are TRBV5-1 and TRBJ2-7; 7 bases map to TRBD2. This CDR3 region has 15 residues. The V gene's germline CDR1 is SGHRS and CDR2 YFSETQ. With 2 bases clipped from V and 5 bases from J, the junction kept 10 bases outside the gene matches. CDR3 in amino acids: CASSFRTGGSNEQYF. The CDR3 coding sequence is TGCGCCAGCAGCTTTAGGACGGGAGGTAGCAACGAGCAGTACTTC.

DNA for the CDR3: TGTGCCAGCTCACTCGTTATGAACACTGAAGCTTTCTTT. Its translation: CASSLVMNTEAFF. V is TRBV18 and J is TRBJ1-1; unclear D gene. The CDR3 length is 13 residues. V was pared by 4 bases and J by 0 bases, with 6 bases between. Looked up from germline, CDR1 is KGHSH and CDR2 is LQKENI.

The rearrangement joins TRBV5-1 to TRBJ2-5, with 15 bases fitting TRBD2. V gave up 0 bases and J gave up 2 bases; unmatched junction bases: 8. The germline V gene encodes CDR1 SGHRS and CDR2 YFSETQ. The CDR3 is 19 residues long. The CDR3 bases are TGCGCCAGCAGCTTGGGGACTAGCGGGAGGGCCAGAAATCAAGAGACCCAGTACTTC. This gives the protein CASSLGTSGRARNQETQYF.